The 31 T cell receptor beta chains listed next were all sequenced from one sample in a study of control samples from healthy donors and cancer patients. Assay used: immunoSEQ multiplex PCR; TCRdb lists only in-frame clones, some missing. The repertoire holds some 100,000 clones, with about nine tenths as singletons. Sequenced input: blood. The receptors here all came from a human donor in good health. The donor label of this sample is uncertain.

This clone was detected once. The chain couples TRBV27 to TRBJ1-5, with D unresolved. Trimming pared 5 bases from V and 5 bases from J, leaving 10 bases between. The CDR3 is 13 amino acids. CDR1 and CDR2 (germline): MNHEY, SMNVEV (reference sequence). CDR3 coding DNA: TGTGCCAGCAGTCCGGGCCTTGATCAGCCCCAGCATTTT. It yields the protein CASSPGLDQPQHF.

This chain connects TRBV6-2 or TRBV6-3 to TRBJ1-4, with D uncertain. The CDR3 is 13 residues long. Germline V lookup: CDR1 MNHEY, CDR2 SVGEGT. Trimming pared 0 bases from V and 16 bases from J, leaving 15 bases between. DNA for the CDR3: TGTGCCAGCAGTTACTCTTCCGGCCCGAATGCGTTTTTT. It translates to CASSYSSGPNAFF.

The chain employs TRBV7-9 and TRBJ2-3; tentatively, D is TRBD2 (7 bases). Between the trimmed V and J ends, which lost 1 base and 5 bases, there was a span of 13 bases. The CDR3 covers 15 residues. In germline, CDR1 is SEHNR, CDR2 FQNEAQ (reference sequence). As DNA, the CDR3 is TGTGCCAGCAGCTTAGGAGGGGGGGCAGGAGATACGCAGTATTTT. Encoded protein: CASSLGGGAGDTQYF.

The V and J genes are TRBV27 and TRBJ1-6; unclear D gene. The V end was cut by 0 bases, the J end by 7 bases, with 16 bases between. The CDR3 is 17 residues long. Germline lookup yields CDR1 MNHEY and CDR2 SMNVEV (reference sequence). The CDR3 reads CASSLSYISRRNSPLHF. The CDR3 DNA sequence: TGTGCCAGCAGTTTATCTTATATAAGCAGGAGGAATTCACCCCTCCACTTT.

This chain uses TRBV5-1 with TRBJ1-1, with a possible D match to TRBD1 (5 bases). There are 13 residues in the CDR3. CDR1 is SGHRS and CDR2 is YFSETQ in the germline V gene. The germline V and J ends were trimmed by 7 bases and 1 base, with 11 bases remaining between them. The CDR3 reads CASHLGQNTEAFF. The DNA of the CDR3 is TGCGCCAGCCATTTGGGGCAGAACACTGAAGCTTTCTTT.

V usage is TRBV5-1 and J usage is TRBJ1-1; TRBD1 might be the D (5 bases). V was clipped by 3 bases and J by 4 bases, with 19 bases between them. The CDR3 is 16 amino acids. Germline CDR1 is SGHRS and CDR2 is YFSETQ. CDR3 in DNA: TGCGCCAGCAGCTATTTAGTGGGGGAAGGAGGCACTGAAGCTTTCTTT. Its protein is CASSYLVGEGGTEAFF.

CDR3 sequence (DNA): TGTGCCAGCAGCTTGGACTTATCAGGGCAGCATCAGCCCCAGCATTTT. Residues: CASSLDLSGQHQPQHF. V and J are TRBV5-8 and TRBJ1-5, with D possibly being TRBD1 (5 bases). This CDR3 is 16 amino acids long. V was cut by 0 bases and J by 5 bases, with 15 bases left in between. CDR1 SGHTS and CDR2 YDEGEE come from the germline V gene.

The genes are TRBV7-8 and TRBJ2-2; D possibly corresponds to TRBD1 (6 bases). Germline V lookup: CDR1 SGHVS, CDR2 FQNEAQ. The V and J ends lost 4 bases and 0 bases respectively, with 18 bases between them. This CDR3 is built from 18 residues. The chain's CDR3 is CASSSSPPGTTNTGELFF. The CDR3 nucleotides are TGTGCCAGCAGCTCCTCCCCTCCCGGGACAACGAACACCGGGGAGCTGTTTTTT.

A remark on this clone: This specimen includes other DNA sequences encoding the same CDR3. The V gene is TRBV19, the J gene TRBJ1-1; D possibly corresponds to TRBD1 (6 bases). CDR3 length: 13 amino acids. V gave up 4 bases and J gave up 4 bases, with 10 bases separating them. Germline CDR1 LNHDA, CDR2 SQIVND (reference sequence). Here the CDR3 reads CASSTQGGTEAFF. The CDR3 DNA sequence: TGTGCCAGTAGTACACAGGGAGGCACTGAAGCTTTCTTT.

This chain joins TRBV2 and TRBJ2-1; 13 positions agree with TRBD2. The trim removed 5 bases at V and 10 bases at J, leaving 8 bases unmatched. CDR1 is SNHLY and CDR2 is FYNNEI in the germline V gene. This CDR3 is 15 amino acids long. CDR3 loop: CASSWTSGGPPEQFF. CDR3 nucleotides: TGTGCCAGCAGTTGGACTAGCGGGGGCCCCCCGGAGCAGTTCTTC. Together with reference TRBV2 and TRBJ2-1, the CDR3 gives the full variable domain: EPEVTQTPSHQVTQMGQEVILRCVPISNHLYFYWYRQILGQKVEFLVSFYNNEISEKSEIFDDQFSVERPDGSNFTLKIRSTKLEDSAMYFCASSWTSGGPPEQFFGPGTRLTVL.

The rearrangement uses TRBV28 and TRBJ1-1; D remains unclear. V was clipped by 2 bases and J by 3 bases, with 7 bases between them. The CDR3 spans 13 residues. Per germline, CDR1 MDHEN and CDR2 SYDVKM. The CDR3 region has the DNA TGTGCCAGCAGTTTAGTTCGGGACACTGAAGCTTTCTTT. Its translation: CASSLVRDTEAFF.

This chain connects TRBV7-6 to TRBJ1-1, with 7 bases identical to TRBD1. This CDR3 spans 15 amino acids. V was pared by 1 base and J by 7 bases, with 9 bases of the junction left unmatched. Germline CDR1 reads SGHVS; CDR2 reads FNYEAQ. The CDR3 loop is CASSLDRGRRVEAFF. The DNA for the CDR3 is TGTGCCAGCAGCTTAGATAGGGGGCGGAGGGTTGAAGCTTTCTTT.

This clone was observed many times. The chain combines TRBV6-4 with TRBJ1-1, with no clear D. V was cut by 6 bases and J by 11 bases, with 19 bases left in between. The CDR3 consists of 13 residues. CDR1 and CDR2 from the germline V gene are MRHNA and SNTAGT. The CDR3 nucleotides read TGTGCCAGCAGCCCCAAGGGCGAAGTAGGCGCTTTCTTT. It translates to CASSPKGEVGAFF.

About this clone itself: One end of the junction fails to match germline, which may point to a read error. The V gene is TRBV27, the J gene TRBJ2-7, with D unresolved. In germline, CDR1 is MNHEY, CDR2 SMNVEV (reference sequence). CDR3 length: 14 amino acids. Here the CDR3 reads CAGSFYRAGYEQYF. The CDR3 DNA is TGTGCCGGCAGTTTTTATAGGGCAGGCTACGAGCAGTACTTC.

The J gene is TRBJ2-4, the V gene TRBV18, with TRBD1 matching over 8 bases. The germline V gene has CDR1 KGHSH and CDR2 LQKENI. V was pared by 3 bases and J by 4 bases, with 5 bases of the junction left unmatched. This CDR3 spans 15 amino acids. The CDR3 is CASSPIGTGKNIQYF. DNA of the CDR3: TGTGCCAGCTCACCGATCGGGACAGGAAAAAACATTCAGTACTTC.

V usage is TRBV12-3 or TRBV12-4 and J usage is TRBJ1-1, with D perhaps matching TRBD1 (5 bases). The ends were cut back, 5 bases at V and 6 bases at J, with 13 bases in the middle. The CDR3 covers 13 residues. The CDR3 sequence: CASSIAGWAEAFF. CDR3 sequence (DNA): TGTGCCAGCAGTATTGCAGGGTGGGCTGAAGCTTTCTTT.

This rearrangement joins TRBV5-8 to TRBJ1-5; 7 bases align to TRBD1. CDR3 length equals 14 residues. Germline CDR1 reads SGHTS; CDR2 reads YDEGEE. V lost 0 bases and J lost 7; bases outside the gene matches: 4. CDR3 sequence reads: CASSLDRGAQPQHF. The CDR3 DNA reads TGTGCCAGCAGCTTGGACAGGGGAGCGCAGCCCCAGCATTTT.

V is TRBV21-1 and J is TRBJ2-7; no check of the table's D call, TRBD2, against the DNA was made. TRBV21-1 is a pseudogene segment. The CDR3 is 18 amino acids. The CDR3 region has the DNA TGTGCCAGCTGGGAGATTAAGCTGGGGCTAGCGGGGCCCTACGAGCAGTACGTC. This gives the protein CASWEIKLGLAGPYEQYV.

This chain joins TRBV6-5 and TRBJ1-6; 8 nucleotides match TRBD1. Trimming took 2 bases from V and 8 from J; bases not matched to a gene: 5. The CDR3 spans 15 residues. CDR1 MNHEY and CDR2 SVGAGI come from the germline V gene. DNA for the CDR3: TGTGCCAGCAGTTACGGGGACAGGTTCGATTCACCCCTCCACTTT. Protein: CASSYGDRFDSPLHF.

In its sample, this clone was seen a few times. This chain connects TRBV5-4 to TRBJ2-5; 8 nucleotides line up with TRBD2. The CDR3 consists of 15 residues. Germline CDR1 reads SGHNT; CDR2 reads YYREEE (reference sequence). Losses at the gene ends were 0 bases for V and 3 bases for J; bases not matched to a gene: 4. The CDR3 protein is CASSLAGTRKETQYF. DNA of the CDR3: TGTGCCAGCAGCTTGGCCGGGACTAGAAAAGAGACCCAGTACTTC. Complete variable domain (other parts from reference TRBV5-4 and TRBJ2-5): ETGVTQSPTHLIKTRGQQVTLRCSSQSGHNTVSWYQQALGQGPQFIFQYYREEENGRGNFPPRFSGLQFPNYSSELNVNALELDDSALYLCASSLAGTRKETQYFGPGTRLLVL.

This sequence joins TRBV10-3 and TRBJ2-5; TRBD1 might be the D (5 bases). The CDR3 runs to 13 residues. Germline V CDR1 and CDR2: ENHRY, SYGVKD. V lost 11 bases to trimming and J lost 4 bases, with 17 bases between them. The CDR3 spells CAAGRENRETQYF. CDR3 nucleotide sequence: TGTGCCGCCGGCAGGGAAAACCGAGAGACCCAGTACTTC.

This clone was recorded once. The junction does not match germline at one end; this may be a read error. The J gene is TRBJ2-5, the V gene TRBV19; 10 nucleotides align to TRBD1. Per the germline V gene, CDR1 is LNHDA and CDR2 is SQIVND (reference sequence). The CDR3 runs to 15 residues. For the CDR3, the DNA is TGTGCCAGCAGTACCCGGGGACAGGGGCAAGAGACCCAGTACTTC. This sequence encodes CASSTRGQGQETQYF.

The chain carries TRBV30 and TRBJ2-1, with TRBD2 matching 9 bases. CDR3 size: 14 residues. The germline V gene encodes CDR1 GTSNPN and CDR2 SVGIG (reference sequence). V shed 0 bases and J 8 bases; nucleotides not matched to a gene: 5. CDR3 DNA: TGTGCCTGGAGTGTGGGCGGGGGGGGTTATGAGCAGTTCTTC. Translated, it gives CAWSVGGGGYEQFF.

V is TRBV10-3 and J is TRBJ2-7, with D perhaps matching TRBD1 (5 bases). Trimming removed 4 bases from V and 6 bases from J, with 13 bases in between. The germline V gene encodes CDR1 ENHRY and CDR2 SYGVKD. CDR3 length: 13 amino acids. This chain's CDR3 is CAISAREDSEQYV. CDR3 DNA sequence: TGTGCCATCAGTGCCAGGGAAGACTCCGAGCAGTACGTC.

The chain couples TRBV10-3 to TRBJ2-7; possibly TRBD1 or TRBD2 for D (5 bases each). Germline CDR1 is ENHRY and CDR2 is SYGVKD. This CDR3 has 13 residues. Trimming stripped 7 bases from V and 3 bases from J, with 13 bases between. CDR3 nucleotide sequence: TGTGCCATCACCCCCGGGGCGAACTACGAGCAGTACTTC. It is translated as CAITPGANYEQYF.

The chain carries TRBV4-3 and TRBJ1-2; the D gene is possibly TRBD1 (5 bases). The V end was cut by 0 bases, the J end by 8 bases, with 13 bases between. Germline CDR1 LGHNA, CDR2 YSLEER. The CDR3 consists of 14 residues. CDR3 sequence: CASSQDGGGWGYTF. In DNA, the CDR3 is TGCGCCAGCAGCCAAGATGGGGGGGGTTGGGGCTACACCTTC.

The chain carries TRBV10-3 and TRBJ2-4; 9 bases map to TRBD1. Germline trimming cut 2 bases from V and 6 bases from J; bases unmatched to any gene: 5. CDR1 ENHRY and CDR2 SYGVKD come from the germline V gene. The length of the CDR3 is 15 residues. The CDR3 DNA follows: TGTGCCATCAGTGAGCGTCGACAGGGGGGAAACATTCAGTACTTC. Translating gives CAISERRQGGNIQYF.

The chain links TRBV6-5 to TRBJ2-3; the match to TRBD1 covers 9 bases. The CDR3 has 15 residues. The germline CDR1 and CDR2 sequences are MNHEY and SVGAGI. J lost 1 base, V lost 6 bases, and 5 bases had no gene match. CDR3 residues: CASRNRGLGTDTQYF. DNA for the CDR3: TGTGCCAGCAGAAACAGGGGGCTTGGCACAGATACGCAGTATTTT.

This rearrangement joins TRBV3-1 (or the pseudogene TRBV3-2) to TRBJ2-7; 7 bases line up with TRBD2. With V trimmed by 4 bases and J by 2 bases, 8 bases remained unmatched. The CDR3 spans 15 residues. CDR1 LGHDT and CDR2 YNNKEL come from the germline V gene (reference sequence). CDR3 DNA: TGTGCCAGCAGCCTGGGGGAGGGGTGGGCCTACGAGCAGTACTTC. This gives the protein CASSLGEGWAYEQYF.

The chain has TRBV10-3 and TRBJ2-2, with D unresolved. V lost 7 bases to trimming and J lost 0 bases, with 9 bases between them. The CDR3 spans 14 residues. Looked up from germline, CDR1 is ENHRY and CDR2 is SYGVKD. CDR3 bases: TGTGCCATCACAGCCAGAACGAACACCGGGGAGCTGTTTTTT. It encodes CAITARTNTGELFF.

The chain recombines TRBV7-8 with TRBJ1-5, with 11 bases fitting TRBD1. V was clipped by 1 base and J by 9 bases; unmatched bases: 5. The CDR3 is 15 amino acids. CDR1 and CDR2 from the germline V gene are SGHVS and FQNEAQ. The CDR3 spells CASSLEGQGGMPQHF. The CDR3 nucleotides read TGTGCCAGCAGCTTAGAGGGACAGGGGGGTATGCCCCAGCATTTT.